Sequencing of this T cell receptor beta chain was carried out in a study of OX40 agonist ivuxolimab in advanced cancers. Turning to the study itself: In this trial design, patients received ivuxolimab intravenously at 0.01 to 10 mg/kg every 2 weeks. Hepatocellular carcinoma, melanoma, renal cell or head and neck cancer occurred in dose-escalation patients.

The V end lost 4 bases, the J end lost 8 bases, and 12 bases lay between the germline ends. Germline V CDR1 and CDR2: SGHRS, YFSETQ. The CDR3 covers 13 residues. This clone was counted once. The repertoire was sequenced with immunoSEQ multiplex PCR; TCRdb's copy has only in-frame clones and lacks some. The table records some 150,000 clones, roughly nine tenths of them present only once. This material consisted of CD4+ or CD8+ T cells sorted from blood, taken in a trial of the OX40 agonist ivuxolimab. The chain recombines TRBV5-1 with TRBJ2-2; weak D call: TRBD2 (7 bases). The clonotype comes from an adult with an advanced solid tumor such as melanoma, head and neck, liver or kidney cancer. The CDR3 DNA follows: TGCGCCAGCAGCCCGGGGGGCTCGGGGGAGCTGTTTTTT. Translating it yields CASSPGGSGELFF.